This T cell receptor beta chain emerged from a study of cytomegalovirus exposure and HLA in healthy donors. Researchers ran the PCR with 60 Vbeta and 13 Jbeta primers. The assay was immunoSEQ multiplex PCR, and TCRdb's table has in-frame clones only and misses some. The repertoire has about 210,000 clones, around 81% of them found once; the top ten carry roughly 10%. This clone came up a few times. The target antigen is unknown. The length of the CDR3 is 14 residues. The V and J ends lost 4 bases and 5 bases respectively, with 12 bases between them. Study outcomes and limitations: In an earlier analysis, most TCR beta V segments were productive about 87% or about 30% of the time. Analyses of presence/absence relied on an assumption of roughly uniform sequencing depth across donors.

Sequencing was done on a sample of PBMCs. The rearrangement uses TRBV5-7 and TRBJ1-4; D is unresolved. TRBV5-7 is classed as an ORF, of uncertain function. The receptor was isolated from a woman aged 45-65 years in good health and CMV-seropositive. In DNA form, the CDR3 reads TGTGCCAGCAGCGTACCGGGTCGGAATGAAAAACTGTTTTTT. The encoded protein is CASSVPGRNEKLFF.